One and the same sample provided the 22 T cell receptor beta chains below, sequenced in a study of blood T cell repertoires in COVID-19. Libraries were prepared by immunoSEQ multiplex PCR; TCRdb keeps only in-frame clonotypes and omits some of them. This sample has some 230,000 clones, with 70% to 90% found just once. The sample comprised peripheral blood. The receptors come from a man aged 50 or older who had recovered from COVID-19.

The chain combines TRBV29-1 with TRBJ2-7; TRBD1 aligns across 7 bases. V lost 3 bases and J lost 0; bases outside the gene matches: 5. The CDR3 spans 14 residues. Germline CDR1 SQVTM, CDR2 ANQGSEA. The CDR3 DNA follows: TGCAGCGTTGATGAAGGGGGCCTCTCCTACGAGCAGTACTTC. Translation: CSVDEGGLSYEQYF.

The chain uses TRBV7-9 and TRBJ1-4; a possible D gene is TRBD1 (6 bases). Germline V gene lookup returns CDR1 SEHNR and CDR2 FQNEAQ (reference sequence). V shed 2 bases and J shed 0 bases, with 16 bases lying between them. CDR3 length: 18 residues. The CDR3 here is CASSLLGGRGATNEKLFF. CDR3 coding DNA: TGTGCCAGCAGCTTATTGGGGGGGCGCGGCGCAACTAATGAAAAACTGTTTTTT.

The V and J genes are TRBV21-1 and TRBJ1-1. TRBV21-1 is reported as a pseudogene. The length of the CDR3 is 15 residues. This CDR3 reads CASGKRLGNDTEAFF. The CDR3 nucleotides are TGTGCCAGCGGCAAAAGACTCGGGAATGACACTGAAGCTTTCTTT.

This chain links TRBV29-1 with TRBJ1-2; 8 nucleotides agree with TRBD1. The V and J ends lost 5 bases and 5 bases, in that order; junction bases with no gene match: 4. The CDR3 spans 12 residues. Germline V lookup: CDR1 SQVTM, CDR2 ANQGSEA. The CDR3 DNA sequence: TGCAGCGTTCTGACAGGGGTTTATGGCTACACCTTC. This sequence encodes CSVLTGVYGYTF.

On this clone: This CDR3 is also generated by other DNA sequences in the sample. V gene TRBV28 combines with J gene TRBJ2-7; 7 nucleotides agree with TRBD2. V shed 3 bases and J 1 base; nucleotides not matched to a gene: 6. CDR3 length: 15 residues. Germline V lookup: CDR1 MDHEN, CDR2 SYDVKM. CDR3 sequence reads: CASSLAGDPSYEQYF. The CDR3 coding sequence is TGTGCCAGCAGTTTGGCGGGGGATCCATCCTACGAGCAGTACTTC.

A few counts support this clone. V is TRBV11-2 and J is TRBJ2-7; 8 nucleotides align to TRBD1. The length of the CDR3 is 15 residues. CDR1 SGHAT and CDR2 FQNNGV come from the germline V gene. Trimming at V came to 5 bases and at J to 0 bases, leaving 6 bases not matched to a gene. CDR3 sequence reads: CASSPRQGSSYEQYF. The CDR3 bases are TGTGCCAGCAGCCCCAGACAGGGGAGCTCCTACGAGCAGTACTTC.

This clone was seen once. The gene calls are TRBV3-1 (or the pseudogene TRBV3-2) and TRBJ1-6; D gene unclear. V was clipped by 0 bases and J by 0 bases, with 9 bases between them. This CDR3 contains 17 residues. The germline gives CDR1 LGHDT, CDR2 YNNKEL (reference sequence). CDR3 protein: CASSQEVRSSYNSPLHF. For the CDR3, the DNA is TGTGCCAGCAGCCAAGAAGTCCGGAGCTCCTATAATTCACCCCTCCACTTT.

This chain joins TRBV5-1 and TRBJ2-7; 7 bases are shared with TRBD2. Germline V CDR1 and CDR2: SGHRS, YFSETQ. This CDR3 is 16 amino acids long. V was pared by 4 bases and J by 0 bases, with 10 bases of the junction left unmatched. CDR3 region: CASSPGGLANSYEQYF. Written as DNA, the CDR3 is TGCGCCAGCAGCCCGGGAGGCCTAGCGAACTCCTACGAGCAGTACTTC. The whole variable domain, remainder taken from reference TRBV5-1 and TRBJ2-7, is KAGVTQTPRYLIKTRGQQVTLSCSPISGHRSVSWYQQTPGQGLQFLFEYFSETQRNKGNFPGRFSGRQFSNSRSEMNVSTLELGDSALYLCASSPGGLANSYEQYFGPGTRLTVT.

The rearrangement joins TRBV3-1 (or the pseudogene TRBV3-2) to TRBJ1-2, with TRBD1 identical over 10 bases. Germline-derived CDR1 and CDR2 are LGHDT and YNNKEL (reference sequence). This CDR3 spans 16 amino acids. V shed 2 bases and J 4 bases; nucleotides not matched to a gene: 7. Here the CDR3 reads CASSQRTGGISYGYTF. In nucleotides, the CDR3 is TGTGCCAGCAGCCAAAGGACAGGGGGGATAAGCTATGGCTACACCTTC.

The rearrangement uses TRBV10-3 and TRBJ2-1; the D gene is possibly TRBD1 (6 bases). The germline V gene encodes CDR1 ENHRY and CDR2 SYGVKD. The CDR3 runs to 11 residues. Trimming took off 6 bases at V and 10 bases at J, with 10 bases between the two ends. CDR3 amino acids: CAIRLGAEQFF. The CDR3 DNA is TGTGCCATCAGGCTGGGGGCCGAGCAGTTCTTC.

The V and J genes are TRBV28 and TRBJ1-2; 7 nucleotides line up with TRBD1. Trimming at V came to 5 bases and at J to 6 bases, leaving 15 bases not matched to a gene. CDR3 length: 16 amino acids. CDR1 and CDR2 (germline): MDHEN, SYDVKM. The CDR3 protein is CASSRSGTAHRDGYTF. The CDR3 DNA follows: TGTGCCAGCAGTAGATCCGGGACAGCCCATAGGGATGGCTACACCTTC.

For this clone: Within the sample, other DNA sequences also encode this same CDR3. This rearrangement joins TRBV18 to TRBJ2-7; 8 bases are a match to TRBD2. V shed 3 bases and J 2 bases; nucleotides not matched to a gene: 3. Germline CDR1 reads KGHSH; CDR2 reads LQKENI. The CDR3 runs to 14 residues. The CDR3 DNA reads as TGTGCCAGCTCACCGAGCGGGAGCACCTACGAGCAGTACTTC. This gives the protein CASSPSGSTYEQYF.

The chain carries TRBV6-5 and TRBJ2-5; 7 bases line up with TRBD2. CDR3 length equals 14 residues. V gave up 5 bases and J gave up 4 bases; unmatched junction bases: 7. The germline CDR1 and CDR2 sequences are MNHEY and SVGAGI. The CDR3 DNA is TGTGCCAGCAGTATATCAGCGGGAAGAGAGACCCAGTACTTC. Translated, it gives CASSISAGRETQYF.

The chain joins TRBV12-3 or TRBV12-4 to TRBJ2-5, with 13 bases lining up with TRBD2. Trimming at V came to 6 bases and at J to 9 bases, leaving 4 bases not matched to a gene. The length of the CDR3 is 13 residues. CDR3 DNA sequence: TGTGCCAGCAGGCAACTAGCGGGAGGGGCCCAGTACTTC. Translated, it gives CASRQLAGGAQYF.

The V call is TRBV28, the J call TRBJ2-4; 9 bases map to TRBD1. The CDR3 covers 14 residues. Trimming took 4 bases from V and 9 from J; bases not matched to a gene: 7. Germline CDR1 and CDR2: MDHEN and SYDVKM. The CDR3 loop reads CASSSLGQGRIQYF. DNA of the CDR3: TGTGCCAGCAGTTCTTTGGGACAGGGTCGCATTCAGTACTTC.

The chain couples TRBV7-2 to TRBJ1-6; the D is unclear. V lost 4 bases, J lost 8 bases, and 9 bases lay in between. This CDR3 contains 13 residues. In germline, CDR1 is SGHTA, CDR2 FQGNSA. CDR3 bases: TGTGCCAGCAGCTCGCGCCCCGATTCACCCCTCCACTTT. The encoded protein is CASSSRPDSPLHF.

This chain uses TRBV18 with TRBJ1-5, with TRBD1 matching over 9 bases. Germline-derived CDR1 and CDR2 are KGHSH and LQKENI. The CDR3 totals 17 residues. J lost 1 base, V lost 4 bases, and 8 bases had no gene match. DNA of the CDR3: TGTGCCAGCTCACTCGTACAGGGGGCAGAGAGCAATCAGCCCCAGCATTTT. Translating gives CASSLVQGAESNQPQHF.

The V gene is TRBV20-1, the J gene TRBJ2-3; TRBD2 matches 7 bases. V gave up 3 bases and J gave up 5 bases; unmatched junction bases: 11. CDR1 is DFQATT and CDR2 is SNEGSKA in the germline V gene (reference sequence). CDR3 length: 15 amino acids. The CDR3 DNA reads TGCAGTGCTAGTCCGTTCGCGGGAGCCGAAGATACGCAGTATTTT. Protein: CSASPFAGAEDTQYF.

This clone occurred a few times. This sequence joins TRBV5-1 and TRBJ2-2; D uncertain. The V gene's germline CDR1 is SGHRS and CDR2 YFSETQ. The V end was cut by 0 bases, the J end by 2 bases, with 8 bases between. The CDR3 loop spans 15 amino acids. CDR3 sequence (DNA): TGCGCCAGCAGCTTGGTTCTAGGAAACACCGGGGAGCTGTTTTTT. It encodes CASSLVLGNTGELFF.

The chain combines TRBV5-1 with TRBJ2-2, with TRBD2 as a possible D gene (6 bases). The CDR3 extends over 15 amino acids. V was pared by 4 bases and J by 5 bases, with 15 bases between. The germline V gene encodes CDR1 SGHRS and CDR2 YFSETQ. The CDR3 nucleotides are TGCGCCAGCAGCCCGGCGGTCGGGACTACCGGGGAGCTGTTTTTT. Its protein product is CASSPAVGTTGELFF.

The chain is built from TRBV7-8 and TRBJ1-5, with TRBD1 matching over 7 bases. V gave up 5 bases and J gave up 0 bases; unmatched junction bases: 28. This CDR3 contains 23 residues. From germline, CDR1 is SGHVS and CDR2 FQNEAQ. The CDR3 sequence: CASSLPALNQGQKGEYSNQPQHF. In nucleotides, the CDR3 is TGTGCCAGCAGCCTTCCCGCGTTGAATCAGGGACAGAAAGGAGAGTATAGCAATCAGCCCCAGCATTTT.

The genes are TRBV30 and TRBJ2-6; no clear D gene. The CDR3 sequence is 15 residues long. Germline V lookup: CDR1 GTSNPN, CDR2 SVGIG (reference sequence). The germline V and J ends were trimmed by 0 bases and 0 bases, with 6 bases remaining between them. The CDR3: CAWSVSLSGANVLTF. CDR3 in DNA: TGTGCCTGGAGTGTAAGCCTCTCTGGGGCCAACGTCCTGACTTTC.